This T cell receptor beta chain stems from a study of T-cell reconstitution after alpha-beta-depleted transplantation in children. There are 17 residues in the CDR3. V shed 2 bases and J shed 0 bases, with 16 bases lying between them. The TCRbeta library incorporated unique molecular identifiers. TCRdb independently ran MiXCR on the PCR reads; one entry per CDR3 protein. The repertoire holds 200,000 to 250,000 distinct CDR3 sequences, about 9.5% seen once, with 5% to 7% in the top ten. The chain employs TRBV12-3 or TRBV12-4 and TRBJ1-2; D perhaps matches TRBD1 (5 bases). The TCR originated in a human donor who donated a stem cell graft to a child with acute lymphoblastic leukemia. The sequencing used PBMCs from the stem cell graft donor, collected from the stem cell graft. The CDR3 loop is CASSLTRQPQPNYGYTF. The CDR3 nucleotides are TGTGCCAGCAGTTTAACCCGACAGCCCCAACCTAACTATGGCTACACCTTC.